The 8 T cell receptor beta chains presented below share a single source sample, sequenced in a study of T cell responses to AZD1222 COVID-19 vaccine. Produced via immunoSEQ multiplex PCR; TCRdb's table is partial and in-frame only. The repertoire consists of 75,000 to 100,000 clones, with around nine tenths occurring once and the leading ten covering 2.8%. The specimen comprised peripheral blood, sampled on day 0 of AZD1222 vaccination. The receptor set was obtained from an adult in good health.

The chain links TRBV12-3 or TRBV12-4 to TRBJ2-1; 7 nucleotides line up with TRBD1. The trim removed 6 bases at V and 10 bases at J, leaving 9 bases unmatched. The CDR3 is made up of 13 amino acids. Here the CDR3 reads CASRPDRPGEQFF. The CDR3 region has the DNA TGTGCCAGCAGGCCGGACAGGCCTGGGGAGCAGTTCTTC.

V gene TRBV5-1 combines with J gene TRBJ2-7; no firm D call. Trimming left V 0 bases short and J 7 bases short, with 8 bases between. CDR1 is SGHRS, CDR2 YFSETQ, per germline. The CDR3 has 12 residues. CDR3 nucleotides: TGCGCCAGCAGCTTGGCCGGCCAGGAGCAGTACTTC. Translating gives CASSLAGQEQYF.

The V gene is TRBV4-3, the J gene TRBJ2-1; 9 nucleotides line up with TRBD2. The junction had 10 bases not matched to a gene; V was cut back by 0 bases and J by 4 bases. This CDR3 spans 18 amino acids. In germline, CDR1 is LGHNA, CDR2 YSLEER. The CDR3 DNA reads TGCGCCAGCAGCCAAGATGGATCTAGCGGGATCATTTACAATGAGCAGTTCTTC. Translating it yields CASSQDGSSGIIYNEQFF.

This clone was seen just once. The V and J genes are TRBV14 and TRBJ1-2, with D perhaps TRBD1 (6 bases). The CDR3 length is 15 residues. V was shortened by 4 bases and J by 4 bases, with 16 bases between the two germline ends. The germline V gene has CDR1 SGHDN and CDR2 FVKESK. The DNA of the CDR3 is TGTGCCAGCAGCCTTGCGGGGGCGGTGGGCTATGGCTACACCTTC. It is translated as CASSLAGAVGYGYTF.

The chain links TRBV6-5 to TRBJ1-6; the match to TRBD1 covers 11 bases. Germline values: CDR1 MNHEY, CDR2 SVGAGI. Trimming at V came to 4 bases and at J to 7 bases, leaving 3 bases not matched to a gene. CDR3 size: 15 residues. The CDR3 sequence: CASSSGTGGNSPLHF. The CDR3 DNA reads as TGTGCCAGCAGTTCCGGGACAGGGGGGAATTCACCCCTCCACTTT.

This clone was detected only once. The chain has TRBV24-1 and TRBJ2-6, with unresolved D. Trimming took off 5 bases at V and 0 bases at J, with 7 bases between the two ends. The CDR3 has 15 residues. Germline assignment: CDR1 KGHDR and CDR2 SFDVKD. For the CDR3, the DNA is TGTGCCACCAGTGCATTATCCTCTGGGGCCAACGTCCTGACTTTC. Residues: CATSALSSGANVLTF.

In its sample, this clone was seen once. V is TRBV28 and J is TRBJ1-1; the D is unclear. Trimming took 8 bases from V and 1 from J, leaving 8 bases between them. In germline, CDR1 is MDHEN, CDR2 SYDVKM. The CDR3 is made up of 12 amino acids. Here the CDR3 reads CASQWGNTEAFF. The CDR3 DNA sequence: TGTGCCAGCCAATGGGGGAACACTGAAGCTTTCTTT.

This clone was detected only once. The chain couples TRBV2 to TRBJ1-5; 7 bases map to TRBD1. V lost 8 bases, J lost 4 bases, and 11 bases stayed unmatched. Per the germline V gene, CDR1 is SNHLY and CDR2 is FYNNEI. The CDR3 sequence is 15 residues long. This chain's CDR3 is CASGGDSQGNQPQHF. The DNA of the CDR3 is TGTGCCAGCGGTGGGGACAGCCAGGGGAATCAGCCCCAGCATTTT.